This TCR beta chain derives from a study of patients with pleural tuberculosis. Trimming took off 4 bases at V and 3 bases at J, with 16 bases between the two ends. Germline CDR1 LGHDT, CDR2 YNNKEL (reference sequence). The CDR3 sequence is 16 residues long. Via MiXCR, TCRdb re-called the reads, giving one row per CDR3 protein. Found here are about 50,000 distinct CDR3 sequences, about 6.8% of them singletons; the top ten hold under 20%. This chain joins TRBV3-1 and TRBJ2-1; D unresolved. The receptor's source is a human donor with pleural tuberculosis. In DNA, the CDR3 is TGTGCCAGCAGCCCTCTCCATATCAGGTTCTACAATGAGCAGTTCTTC. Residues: CASSPLHIRFYNEQFF.